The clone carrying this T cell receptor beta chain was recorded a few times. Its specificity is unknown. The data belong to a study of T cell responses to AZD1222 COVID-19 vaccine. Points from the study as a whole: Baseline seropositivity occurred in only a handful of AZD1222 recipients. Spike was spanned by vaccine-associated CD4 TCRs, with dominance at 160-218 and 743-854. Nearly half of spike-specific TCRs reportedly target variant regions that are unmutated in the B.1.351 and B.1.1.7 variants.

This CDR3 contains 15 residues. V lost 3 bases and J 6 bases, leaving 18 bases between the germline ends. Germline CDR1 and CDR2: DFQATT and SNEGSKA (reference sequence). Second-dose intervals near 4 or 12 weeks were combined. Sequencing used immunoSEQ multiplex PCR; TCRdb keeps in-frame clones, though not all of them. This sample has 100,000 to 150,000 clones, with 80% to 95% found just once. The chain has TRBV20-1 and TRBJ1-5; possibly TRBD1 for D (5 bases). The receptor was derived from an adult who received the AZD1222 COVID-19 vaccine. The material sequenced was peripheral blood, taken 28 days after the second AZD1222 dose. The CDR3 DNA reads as TGCAGTGCTAGTACGGTTTTTGGGGGTTTTCAGCCCCAGCATTTT. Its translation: CSASTVFGGFQPQHF.